A single sample is the source of the 10 T cell receptor beta chains below, sequenced in a study of CD8+ T cells in alopecia areata. RNA was extracted and reverse transcribed into cDNA as the sequencing template. TCRdb's table, derived via immunoSEQ multiplex PCR, lists solely in-frame clones and lacks some. The table shows 150,000 to 200,000 clones, with 50% to 70% occurring only once. Stated treatment: oral pan-JAK inhibitor, 5-10 mg twice daily. Sequences were derived from CD4+ T cells sorted from blood, sampled at week 4, from a patient treated with tofacitinib. The receptors come from a human donor with alopecia areata.

This chain connects TRBV15 to TRBJ2-7, with D unclear. This CDR3 has 12 residues. The germline CDR1 and CDR2 sequences are LNHNV and YYDKDF (reference sequence). Trimming shortened V by 3 bases and J by 0 bases, and 3 bases separated the two germline ends. The DNA of the CDR3 is TGTGCCACCAGCAGGGACTCCTACGAGCAGTACTTC. This translates into CATSRDSYEQYF.

The V gene is TRBV29-1, the J gene TRBJ2-2; D might be TRBD2 (6 bases). The V end lost 6 bases, the J end lost 6 bases, and 20 bases lay between the germline ends. Germline CDR1 is SQVTM and CDR2 is ANQGSEA. The CDR3 consists of 15 residues. The CDR3 spells CSVVTGLPSAGELFF. The DNA for the CDR3 is TGCAGCGTCGTTACGGGACTCCCTTCCGCCGGGGAGCTGTTTTTT.

This clone was seen only once. This chain uses TRBV6-5 with TRBJ1-6, with D perhaps matching TRBD1 (6 bases). V was shortened by 4 bases and J by 7 bases, with 17 bases between the two germline ends. The germline gives CDR1 MNHEY, CDR2 SVGAGI. The CDR3 is 16 amino acids. This CDR3 is CASSSPPGVRNSPLHF. The CDR3 nucleotides read TGTGCCAGCAGTTCCCCCCCAGGGGTGCGCAATTCACCCCTCCACTTT.

CDR3 sequence reads: CASRQERGTQYF. The CDR3 DNA sequence: TGTGCCAGCAGACAAGAACGGGGGACGCAGTATTTT. V and J are TRBV27 and TRBJ2-3; D might be TRBD2 (6 bases). Germline CDR1 and CDR2: MNHEY and SMNVEV (reference sequence). V was cut by 6 bases and J by 9 bases, with 13 bases left in between. The CDR3 runs to 12 residues.

V is TRBV7-2 and J is TRBJ2-1; D call uncertain. The germline V gene encodes CDR1 SGHTA and CDR2 FQGNSA. The V end was cut by 5 bases, the J end by 8 bases, with 16 bases between. CDR3 size: 14 residues. The CDR3 reads CASSTRRAADEQFF. In DNA, the CDR3 is TGTGCCAGCAGCACACGACGGGCAGCTGATGAGCAGTTCTTC.

V is TRBV9 and J is TRBJ1-6; the match to TRBD1 covers 9 bases. The CDR3 length is 15 residues. V shed 4 bases, J shed 9 bases, and the junction held 8 bases outside the gene matches. Germline lookup yields CDR1 SGDLS and CDR2 YYNGEE. The CDR3 bases are TGTGCCAGCAGCACCGGGGACAGGGTTGTTTCACCCCTCCACTTT. Translated, it gives CASSTGDRVVSPLHF.

This clone has a single count. The genes are TRBV10-1 and TRBJ2-3; perhaps TRBD2 as D (6 bases). V was cut by 3 bases and J by 1 base, with 11 bases left in between. The CDR3 loop spans 15 amino acids. Looked up from germline, CDR1 is WNHNN and CDR2 is SYGVQD (reference sequence). The CDR3 protein is CASSEAGGGTDTQYF. DNA for the CDR3: TGCGCCAGCAGTGAAGCGGGTGGAGGCACAGATACGCAGTATTTT.

The chain recombines TRBV11-2 with TRBJ2-3; 11 positions agree with TRBD1. CDR3 length: 16 residues. CDR1 is SGHAT, CDR2 FQNNGV, per germline. The junction had 7 bases not matched to a gene; V was cut back by 3 bases and J by 5 bases. Written as DNA, the CDR3 is TGTGCCAGCAGCTTGCTAGGACAGGGGGCGGGAGATACGCAGTATTTT. Its translation: CASSLLGQGAGDTQYF.

V and J are TRBV30 and TRBJ2-7, with 9 bases matching TRBD2. The ends lost 2 bases at V and 4 bases at J; junction bases unmatched: 9. This CDR3 is 15 amino acids long. Germline CDR1 is GTSNPN and CDR2 is SVGIG (reference sequence). The DNA of the CDR3 is TGTGCCTGGAGTCTCACCAGCGGGGGGTCTTACGAGCAGTACTTC. Translation gives CAWSLTSGGSYEQYF.

V and J are TRBV30 and TRBJ1-5, with D perhaps matching TRBD1 (6 bases). V lost 1 base, J lost 7 bases, and 14 bases lay in between. The CDR3 has 14 amino acids. Germline V CDR1 and CDR2: GTSNPN, SVGIG (reference sequence). CDR3 residues: CAWSGGRGGQPQHF. Written as DNA, the CDR3 is TGTGCCTGGAGTGGAGGCAGGGGAGGGCAGCCCCAGCATTTT.